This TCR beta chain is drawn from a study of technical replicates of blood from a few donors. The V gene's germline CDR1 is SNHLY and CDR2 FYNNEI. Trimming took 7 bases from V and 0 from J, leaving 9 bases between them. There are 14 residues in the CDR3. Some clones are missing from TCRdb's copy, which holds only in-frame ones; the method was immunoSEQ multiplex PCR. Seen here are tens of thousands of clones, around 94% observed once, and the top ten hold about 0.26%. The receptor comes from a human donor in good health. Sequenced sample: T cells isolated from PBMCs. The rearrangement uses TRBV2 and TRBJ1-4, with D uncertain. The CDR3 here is CASNNPATNEKLFF. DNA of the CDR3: TGTGCCAGCAACAACCCTGCAACTAATGAAAAACTGTTTTTT.